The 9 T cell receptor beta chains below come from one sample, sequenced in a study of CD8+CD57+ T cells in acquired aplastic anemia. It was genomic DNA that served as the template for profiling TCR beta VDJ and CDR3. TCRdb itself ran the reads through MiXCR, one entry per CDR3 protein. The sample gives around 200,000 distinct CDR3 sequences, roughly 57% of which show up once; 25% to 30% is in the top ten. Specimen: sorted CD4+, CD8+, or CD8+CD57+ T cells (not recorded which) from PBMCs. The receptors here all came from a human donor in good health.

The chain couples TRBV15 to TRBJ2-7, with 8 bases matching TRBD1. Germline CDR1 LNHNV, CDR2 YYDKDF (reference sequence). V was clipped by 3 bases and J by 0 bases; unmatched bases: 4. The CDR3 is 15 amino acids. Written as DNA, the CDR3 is TGTGCCACCAGCAGCTTCGGGACAGGCTCCTACGAGCAGTACTTC. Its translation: CATSSFGTGSYEQYF. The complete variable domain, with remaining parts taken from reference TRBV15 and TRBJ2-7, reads DAMVIQNPRYQVTQFGKPVTLSCSQTLNHNVMYWYQQKSSQAPKLLFHYYDKDFNNEADTPDNFQSRRPNTSFCFLDIRSPGLGDTAMYLCATSSFGTGSYEQYFGPGTRLTVT.

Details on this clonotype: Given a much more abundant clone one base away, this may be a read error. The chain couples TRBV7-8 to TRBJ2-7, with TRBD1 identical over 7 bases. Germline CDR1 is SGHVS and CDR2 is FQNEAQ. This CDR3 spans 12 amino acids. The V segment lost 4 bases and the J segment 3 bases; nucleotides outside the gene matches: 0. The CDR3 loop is CASSYRGYEQYF. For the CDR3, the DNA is TGTGCCAGCAGCTACAGGGGCTACGAGCAGTACTTC.

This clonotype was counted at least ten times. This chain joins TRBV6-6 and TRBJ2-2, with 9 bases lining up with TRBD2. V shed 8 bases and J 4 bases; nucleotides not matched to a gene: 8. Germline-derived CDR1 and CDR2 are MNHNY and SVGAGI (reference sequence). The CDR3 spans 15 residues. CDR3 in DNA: TGTGCCAGCGAGCTGTTGACTAGCGGCACCGGGGAGCTGTTTTTT. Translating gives CASELLTSGTGELFF.

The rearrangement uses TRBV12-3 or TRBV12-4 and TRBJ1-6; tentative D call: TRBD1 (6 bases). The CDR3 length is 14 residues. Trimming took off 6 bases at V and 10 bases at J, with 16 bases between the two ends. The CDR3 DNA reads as TGTGCCAGCAGCAGGGCCATGCAGGGGTCACCCCTCCACTTT. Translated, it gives CASSRAMQGSPLHF.

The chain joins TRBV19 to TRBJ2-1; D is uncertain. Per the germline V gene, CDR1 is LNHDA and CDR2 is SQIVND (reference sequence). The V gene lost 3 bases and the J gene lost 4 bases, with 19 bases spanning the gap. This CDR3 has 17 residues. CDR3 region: CASSMSVLGLTYNEQFF. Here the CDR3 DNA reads TGTGCCAGTAGTATGTCCGTTTTAGGGTTGACATACAATGAGCAGTTCTTC.

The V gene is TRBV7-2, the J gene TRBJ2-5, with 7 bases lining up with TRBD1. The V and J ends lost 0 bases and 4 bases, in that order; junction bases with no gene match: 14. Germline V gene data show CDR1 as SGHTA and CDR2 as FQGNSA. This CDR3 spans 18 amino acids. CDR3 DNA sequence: TGTGCCAGCAGCTTAGCGTCCAACCGACAGGGCATGGGAGAGACCCAGTACTTC. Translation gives CASSLASNRQGMGETQYF.

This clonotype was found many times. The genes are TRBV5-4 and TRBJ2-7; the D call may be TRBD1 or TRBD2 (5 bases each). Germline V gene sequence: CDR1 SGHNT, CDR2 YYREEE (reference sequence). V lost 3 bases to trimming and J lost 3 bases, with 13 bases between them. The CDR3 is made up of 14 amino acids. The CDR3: CASSWDGTNYEQYF. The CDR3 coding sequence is TGTGCCAGCAGCTGGGACGGCACTAACTACGAGCAGTACTTC.

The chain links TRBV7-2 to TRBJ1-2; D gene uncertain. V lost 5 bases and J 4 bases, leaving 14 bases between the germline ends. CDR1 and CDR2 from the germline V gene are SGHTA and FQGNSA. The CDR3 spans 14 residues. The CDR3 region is CASSSLSKLYGYTF. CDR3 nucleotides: TGTGCCAGCAGCAGCCTTTCCAAGCTCTATGGCTACACCTTC.

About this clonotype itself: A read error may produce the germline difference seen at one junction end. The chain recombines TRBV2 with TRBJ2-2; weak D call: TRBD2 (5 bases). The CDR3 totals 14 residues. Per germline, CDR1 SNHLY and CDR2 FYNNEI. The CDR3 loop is CAISLGRGTGELFF. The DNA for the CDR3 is TGTGCCATCAGTCTTGGTCGGGGCACCGGGGAGCTGTTTTTT.